Detailed here is one T cell receptor (beta chain). The data were taken from a study of blood T cell repertoires in COVID-19. Study-level information: Samples came from the United States, Italy and Spain, spanning acute and convalescent COVID-19.

There are 13 residues in the CDR3. Germline CDR1 and CDR2: MDHEN and SYDVKM. With 8 bases clipped from V and 6 bases from J, the junction kept 3 bases outside the gene matches. Method: immunoSEQ multiplex PCR; TCRdb's copy keeps in-frame clones and lacks some. The sample consists of about 310,000 clones, roughly 89% of them appearing once. What was sequenced was peripheral blood. The chain uses TRBV28 and TRBJ2-1, with 11 nucleotides matching TRBD2. This receptor was taken from a middle-aged woman with COVID-19, enrolled during active disease. For the CDR3, the DNA is TGTGCCAGCGTAGCGGGAGGGATCAATGAGCAGTTCTTC. Encoded protein: CASVAGGINEQFF.